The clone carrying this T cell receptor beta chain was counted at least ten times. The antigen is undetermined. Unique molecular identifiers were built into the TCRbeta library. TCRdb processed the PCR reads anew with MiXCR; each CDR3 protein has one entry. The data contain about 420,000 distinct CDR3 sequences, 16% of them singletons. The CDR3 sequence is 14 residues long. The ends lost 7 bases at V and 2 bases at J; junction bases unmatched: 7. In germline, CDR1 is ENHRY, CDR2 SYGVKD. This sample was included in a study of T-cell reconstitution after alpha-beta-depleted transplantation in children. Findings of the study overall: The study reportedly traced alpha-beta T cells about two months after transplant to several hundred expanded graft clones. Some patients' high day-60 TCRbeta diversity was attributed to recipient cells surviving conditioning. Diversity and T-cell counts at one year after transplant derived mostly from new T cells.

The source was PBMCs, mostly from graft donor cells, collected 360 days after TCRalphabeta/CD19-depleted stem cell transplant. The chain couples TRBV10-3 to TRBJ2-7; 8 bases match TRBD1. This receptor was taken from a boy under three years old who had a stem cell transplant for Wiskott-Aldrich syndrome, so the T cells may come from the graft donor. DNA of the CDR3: TGTGCCATCACCGTCGGGACAGGAGCCTACGAGCAGTACTTC. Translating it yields CAITVGTGAYEQYF.